This is a list of T cell receptor beta chains from one sample in a study of regulatory T cells in long-lasting Graves disease. One entry per CDR3 protein results from TCRdb running MiXCR on the multiplex PCR reads. The data hold roughly 520,000 distinct CDR3 sequences, with around 12% observed a single time. These data were also filed under a second study, of T cells in Graves' hyperthyroidism and ophthalmopathy.

Sequencing used peripheral blood mononuclear cells (PBMCs), obtained at new diagnosis, from a patient treated with antithyroid drugs. The origin of the receptors is a woman aged 25 to 39 with Graves disease. CDR3s include the opening cysteine and the closing phenylalanine or tryptophan. Each record gives: clone size, V gene, D gene, J gene, CDR3 protein, CDR3 DNA. D genes are given only for firm matches. The size of a clone is reported for some rows only, either as once, few or many, or as a class for expanded clones.

clone_size: many
v_call: TRBV6-1
d_call: TRBD1
j_call: TRBJ1-2
cdr3_aa: CASSEGQINYGYTF
cdr3_nt: TGTGCCAGCAGCGAGGGACAGATTAACTATGGCTACACCTTC

clone_size: many
v_call: TRBV7-9
d_call: -
j_call: TRBJ1-2
cdr3_aa: CASIGPGRTYGYTF
cdr3_nt: TGTGCCAGCATTGGACCCGGAAGAACCTATGGCTACACCTTC

clone_size: many
v_call: TRBV11-2
d_call: -
j_call: TRBJ2-7
cdr3_aa: CASSDGWDTYEQYF
cdr3_nt: TGTGCCAGCAGCGACGGTTGGGACACCTACGAGCAGTACTTC

clone_size: many
v_call: TRBV11-2
d_call: TRBD1
j_call: TRBJ1-1
cdr3_aa: CASSLGPGQEAFF
cdr3_nt: TGTGCCAGCAGCTTAGGCCCGGGACAGGAAGCTTTCTTT

clone_size: many
v_call: TRBV7-2
d_call: TRBD2
j_call: TRBJ2-5
cdr3_aa: CASSPTLLAGGGRETQYF
cdr3_nt: TGTGCCAGCAGCCCTACCCTTCTAGCGGGAGGGGGCCGGGAGACCCAGTACTTC

clone_size: many
v_call: TRBV12-3/TRBV12-4
d_call: TRBD1
j_call: TRBJ1-1
cdr3_aa: CASSLGQGDLKAFF
cdr3_nt: TGTGCCAGCAGTTTGGGACAGGGGGACCTCAAAGCTTTCTTT

clone_size: many
v_call: TRBV11-1
d_call: TRBD1
j_call: TRBJ1-5
cdr3_aa: CASSLDRVGQPQHF
cdr3_nt: TGTGCCAGCAGCCTGGACAGGGTCGGGCAGCCCCAGCATTTT

clone_size: many
v_call: TRBV6-5
d_call: -
j_call: TRBJ1-4
cdr3_aa: CASSYSEGGQEKLFF
cdr3_nt: TGTGCCAGCAGTTACTCGGAGGGTGGTCAAGAAAAACTGTTTTTT

clone_size: few
v_call: TRBV12-3/TRBV12-4
d_call: TRBD1
j_call: TRBJ1-2
cdr3_aa: CASILTGNYGYTF
cdr3_nt: TGTGCCAGCATCCTGACAGGGAACTATGGCTACACCTTC

clone_size: many
v_call: TRBV6-2/TRBV6-3
d_call: -
j_call: TRBJ1-1
cdr3_aa: CASSYGPQGGYTEAFF
cdr3_nt: TGTGCCAGCAGTTACGGGCCACAGGGAGGGTACACTGAAGCTTTCTTT

clone_size: many
v_call: TRBV2
d_call: TRBD1
j_call: TRBJ1-2
cdr3_aa: CASSDLTGGGYTF
cdr3_nt: TGTGCCAGCAGTGATTTGACAGGGGGCGGCTACACCTTC

clone_size: many
v_call: TRBV7-2
d_call: -
j_call: TRBJ2-5
cdr3_aa: CASSLDEQYQETQYF
cdr3_nt: TGTGCCAGCAGCTTAGATGAGCAATACCAAGAGACCCAGTACTTC

clone_size: few
v_call: TRBV19
d_call: -
j_call: TRBJ2-1
cdr3_aa: CASSIWGNEQFF
cdr3_nt: TGTGCCAGTAGTATATGGGGCAATGAGCAGTTCTTC

clone_size: few
v_call: TRBV10-3
d_call: TRBD1
j_call: TRBJ2-1
cdr3_aa: CAISDIRTGQGGILGYNEQFF
cdr3_nt: TGTGCCATCAGTGATATACGAACGGGACAGGGAGGTATCTTGGGCTACAATGAGCAGTTCTTC

clone_size: many
v_call: TRBV11-3
d_call: -
j_call: TRBJ2-1
cdr3_aa: CASSTRGAGFSYNEQFF
cdr3_nt: TGTGCCAGCAGCACACGGGGGGCGGGCTTCTCCTACAATGAGCAGTTCTTC

clone_size: -
v_call: TRBV11-2
d_call: -
j_call: TRBJ2-2
cdr3_aa: CASTLTAIFTGELFF
cdr3_nt: TGTGCCAGCACCCTGACAGCCATCTTCACCGGGGAGCTGTTTTTT

clone_size: -
v_call: TRBV11-2
d_call: -
j_call: TRBJ1-1
cdr3_aa: CASSLGAGAGMNTEAFF
cdr3_nt: TGTGCCAGCAGCTTAGGGGCGGGGGCAGGTATGAACACTGAAGCTTTCTTT

clone_size: many
v_call: TRBV6-2/TRBV6-3
d_call: -
j_call: TRBJ1-1
cdr3_aa: CASSEGLRGDTEAFF
cdr3_nt: TGTGCCAGCAGTGAAGGTCTTAGGGGTGACACTGAAGCTTTCTTT

clone_size: -
v_call: TRBV7-9
d_call: TRBD1
j_call: TRBJ2-7
cdr3_aa: CASSGWTGSVYEQYF
cdr3_nt: TGTGCCAGCAGCGGATGGACAGGGTCTGTCTACGAGCAGTACTTC

clone_size: many
v_call: TRBV19
d_call: -
j_call: TRBJ2-1
cdr3_aa: CASSRSGGESYGTQFF
cdr3_nt: TGTGCCAGTAGTCGTTCAGGGGGGGAATCCTACGGGACGCAGTTCTTC

clone_size: many
v_call: TRBV10-3
d_call: -
j_call: TRBJ2-2
cdr3_aa: CAISGTARAGELFF
cdr3_nt: TGTGCCATCAGTGGGACTGCCCGCGCCGGGGAGCTGTTTTTT

clone_size: -
v_call: TRBV20-1
d_call: -
j_call: TRBJ1-2
cdr3_aa: CSAIYGYTF
cdr3_nt: TGCAGTGCTATCTATGGCTACACCTTC

clone_size: many
v_call: TRBV20-1
d_call: -
j_call: TRBJ2-7
cdr3_aa: CSAIEVALSHEQYF
cdr3_nt: TGCAGTGCTATAGAAGTTGCCCTGAGCCACGAGCAGTACTTC

clone_size: -
v_call: TRBV19
d_call: -
j_call: TRBJ1-5
cdr3_aa: CASEGYYQPQHF
cdr3_nt: TGTGCCAGCGAAGGATATTATCAGCCCCAGCATTTT

clone_size: few
v_call: TRBV4-1
d_call: -
j_call: TRBJ2-1
cdr3_aa: CASSLVGTLTGEQFF
cdr3_nt: TGCGCCAGCAGCCTGGTGGGGACGTTGACAGGAGAGCAGTTCTTC

clone_size: many
v_call: TRBV29-1
d_call: -
j_call: TRBJ2-7
cdr3_aa: CSVNGTPGDEQYF
cdr3_nt: TGCAGCGTAAACGGGACACCTGGGGACGAGCAGTACTTC

clone_size: -
v_call: TRBV28
d_call: -
j_call: TRBJ2-1
cdr3_aa: CATVTQGWGNEQFF
cdr3_nt: TGTGCCACCGTTACACAGGGATGGGGCAATGAGCAGTTCTTC

clone_size: many
v_call: TRBV28
d_call: TRBD2
j_call: TRBJ2-7
cdr3_aa: CASSSQRETTYEQYF
cdr3_nt: TGTGCCAGCAGCTCTCAGCGGGAGACCACCTACGAGCAGTACTTC

clone_size: many
v_call: TRBV27
d_call: -
j_call: TRBJ2-3
cdr3_aa: CASSPPNREGDTQYF
cdr3_nt: TGTGCCAGCAGCCCTCCTAATAGAGAGGGAGATACGCAGTATTTT

clone_size: many
v_call: TRBV27
d_call: -
j_call: TRBJ1-5
cdr3_aa: CASSSGLLNQPQHF
cdr3_nt: TGTGCCAGCAGTTCGGGCCTTCTCAATCAGCCCCAGCATTTT

clone_size: once
v_call: TRBV7-9
d_call: -
j_call: TRBJ1-2
cdr3_aa: CASTLNRDGYTF
cdr3_nt: TGTGCCAGCACCTTAAACCGGGATGGCTACACCTTC

clone_size: -
v_call: TRBV4-1
d_call: -
j_call: TRBJ2-1
cdr3_aa: CASSRPRDFRLRAYNEQFF
cdr3_nt: TGCGCCAGCAGCCGGCCACGGGACTTTAGACTTCGTGCCTACAATGAGCAGTTCTTC

clone_size: many
v_call: TRBV7-3
d_call: TRBD2
j_call: TRBJ2-1
cdr3_aa: CASSLNSRAGDNEQFF
cdr3_nt: TGTGCCAGCAGCTTAAACTCTAGGGCGGGGGACAATGAGCAGTTCTTC

clone_size: many
v_call: TRBV12-3/TRBV12-4
d_call: -
j_call: TRBJ2-7
cdr3_aa: CASSAGRARTYEQYF
cdr3_nt: TGTGCCAGCAGTGCCGGACGGGCCCGAACCTACGAGCAGTACTTC

clone_size: many
v_call: TRBV30
d_call: -
j_call: TRBJ2-3
cdr3_aa: CAWNGDSTDTQYF
cdr3_nt: TGTGCCTGGAATGGGGACAGCACAGATACGCAGTATTTT

clone_size: few
v_call: TRBV5-1
d_call: -
j_call: TRBJ1-6
cdr3_aa: CASSPLYNSPLHF
cdr3_nt: TGCGCCAGCAGCCCGTTATATAATTCACCCCTCCACTTT

clone_size: many
v_call: TRBV13
d_call: -
j_call: TRBJ1-3
cdr3_aa: CASSARGNTIYF
cdr3_nt: TGTGCCAGCAGCGCGCGGGGAAACACCATATATTTT

clone_size: many
v_call: TRBV9
d_call: TRBD2
j_call: TRBJ2-2
cdr3_aa: CASSVLGGNGELFF
cdr3_nt: TGTGCCAGCAGCGTATTGGGAGGGAACGGGGAGCTGTTTTTT

clone_size: many
v_call: TRBV27
d_call: -
j_call: TRBJ2-7
cdr3_aa: CASGLVGSSNEQYF
cdr3_nt: TGTGCCAGCGGACTGGTTGGGAGTTCCAACGAGCAGTACTTC

clone_size: -
v_call: TRBV16
d_call: -
j_call: TRBJ1-4
cdr3_aa: CASSQSVAVVDEKLFF
cdr3_nt: TGTGCCAGCAGCCAATCGGTGGCCGTCGTTGATGAAAAACTGTTTTTT

clone_size: many
v_call: TRBV20-1
d_call: -
j_call: TRBJ2-3
cdr3_aa: CSASDAGTQYF
cdr3_nt: TGCAGTGCTAGTGACGCTGGTACGCAGTATTTT

clone_size: -
v_call: TRBV9
d_call: -
j_call: TRBJ1-4
cdr3_aa: CASSRGKGDEKLFF
cdr3_nt: TGTGCCAGCAGCAGGGGTAAAGGCGATGAAAAACTGTTTTTT

clone_size: many
v_call: TRBV4-2
d_call: TRBD2
j_call: TRBJ2-5
cdr3_aa: CASSQDFPLAGGETQYF
cdr3_nt: TGTGCCAGCAGCCAAGACTTTCCACTAGCGGGAGGGGAGACCCAGTACTTC

clone_size: many
v_call: TRBV10-2
d_call: TRBD2
j_call: TRBJ2-4
cdr3_aa: CASSESGGRDHIQYF
cdr3_nt: TGCGCCAGCAGTGAGTCGGGCGGGAGGGACCACATTCAGTACTTC

clone_size: many
v_call: TRBV6-1
d_call: -
j_call: TRBJ2-3
cdr3_aa: CATSDGISTDTQYF
cdr3_nt: TGTGCCACCTCGGACGGAATAAGCACAGATACGCAGTATTTT

clone_size: many
v_call: TRBV10-3
d_call: TRBD2
j_call: TRBJ2-7
cdr3_aa: CATRPLREDEQYF
cdr3_nt: TGTGCCACCCGACCGTTGCGGGAGGACGAGCAGTACTTC

clone_size: many
v_call: TRBV28
d_call: TRBD1
j_call: TRBJ2-7
cdr3_aa: CASSSRPGQGSSYEQYF
cdr3_nt: TGTGCCAGCAGTTCCCGTCCGGGACAGGGGAGCTCCTACGAGCAGTACTTC

clone_size: few
v_call: TRBV6-1
d_call: -
j_call: TRBJ2-1
cdr3_aa: CASSPLVMGYEQFF
cdr3_nt: TGTGCCAGCAGTCCCTTGGTTATGGGGTATGAGCAGTTCTTC

clone_size: many
v_call: TRBV5-5
d_call: TRBD2
j_call: TRBJ2-5
cdr3_aa: CASEIAGVKETQYF
cdr3_nt: TGTGCCAGCGAGATAGCGGGAGTGAAAGAGACCCAGTACTTC

clone_size: few
v_call: TRBV4-1
d_call: TRBD2
j_call: TRBJ2-2
cdr3_aa: CASSQRRREYAGELFF
cdr3_nt: TGCGCCAGCAGCCAACGGCGGCGGGAGTACGCCGGGGAGCTGTTTTTT

clone_size: many
v_call: TRBV11-2
d_call: -
j_call: TRBJ2-7
cdr3_aa: CASSSHVRTYEQYF
cdr3_nt: TGTGCCAGCAGCTCACACGTACGTACCTACGAGCAGTACTTC

clone_size: -
v_call: TRBV5-1
d_call: TRBD1
j_call: TRBJ2-1
cdr3_aa: CASSSSGGLSYNEQFF
cdr3_nt: TGCGCCAGCAGCTCATCAGGGGGCTTATCCTACAATGAGCAGTTCTTC

clone_size: many
v_call: TRBV4-1
d_call: -
j_call: TRBJ2-2
cdr3_aa: CASSQAGTGELFF
cdr3_nt: TGCGCCAGCAGCCAAGCGGGGACCGGGGAGCTGTTTTTT

clone_size: -
v_call: TRBV18
d_call: TRBD1
j_call: TRBJ2-6
cdr3_aa: CASSSGQGSSGANVLTF
cdr3_nt: TGTGCCAGCTCATCGGGACAGGGGAGCTCTGGGGCCAACGTCCTGACTTTC

clone_size: -
v_call: TRBV24-1
d_call: TRBD1
j_call: TRBJ1-4
cdr3_aa: CATGTGGNEKLFF
cdr3_nt: TGTGCCACGGGGACAGGGGGGAATGAAAAACTGTTTTTT

clone_size: -
v_call: TRBV19
d_call: TRBD1
j_call: TRBJ1-3
cdr3_aa: CASTLTGSRSGNTIYF
cdr3_nt: TGTGCCAGTACCTTGACAGGGAGCCGCTCTGGAAACACCATATATTTT

clone_size: many
v_call: TRBV6-2/TRBV6-3
d_call: -
j_call: TRBJ2-3
cdr3_aa: CASTGWGSSRWNTQYF
cdr3_nt: TGTGCCAGCACGGGATGGGGGTCCTCCAGATGGAATACGCAGTATTTT

clone_size: -
v_call: TRBV20-1
d_call: -
j_call: TRBJ2-1
cdr3_aa: CSAQADQYNEQFF
cdr3_nt: TGCAGTGCTCAAGCGGATCAGTACAATGAGCAGTTCTTC

clone_size: many
v_call: TRBV11-2
d_call: -
j_call: TRBJ1-1
cdr3_aa: CASSLEGSAFF
cdr3_nt: TGTGCCAGCAGCTTAGAAGGGAGCGCTTTCTTT

clone_size: many
v_call: TRBV12-3/TRBV12-4
d_call: -
j_call: TRBJ2-6
cdr3_aa: CASSLVLGANVLTF
cdr3_nt: TGTGCCAGCAGTTTAGTCCTCGGGGCCAACGTCCTGACTTTC